This note documents a single TCR beta chain sequence. Antigen: not known. This CDR3 is also generated by other DNA sequences in the sample. Germline V gene data show CDR1 as SGHTA and CDR2 as FQGTGA. The CDR3 length is 13 residues. Trimming shortened V by 2 bases and J by 0 bases, and 5 bases separated the two germline ends. The sample comes from a study of shared clonotypes between healthy human individuals. Whole-study results and caveats: Estimated clonotype richness was generally higher in naive than memory subsets.

Some clones are missing from TCRdb's copy, which holds only in-frame ones; the method was immunoSEQ multiplex PCR. The data show nearly 2 million clones, with about 95% seen just once and around 1.2% held by the top ten. Naive CD8 cells were CD45RO-negative, positively selected for CCR7, excluding terminally differentiated effector memory CD45RA+ cells. This chain uses TRBV7-3 with TRBJ2-7; D call uncertain. The specimen was naive CD8+ T cells sorted from blood. The sequence was obtained from a man younger than 35 in good health. CDR3 loop: CASSLGDSYEQYF. CDR3 DNA sequence: TGTGCCAGCAGCTTAGGGGACTCCTACGAGCAGTACTTC. Full variable domain (rest looked up from reference TRBV7-3 and TRBJ2-7): GAGVSQTPSNKVTEKGKYVELRCDPISGHTALYWYRQSLGQGPEFLIYFQGTGAADDSGLPNDRFFAVRPEGSVSTLKIQRTERGDSAVYLCASSLGDSYEQYFGPGTRLTVT.